This is a list of T cell receptor beta chains from one sample in a study of T cells in Graves' hyperthyroidism and ophthalmopathy. TCRdb re-analysed the multiplex PCR reads in MiXCR, keeping a single row per CDR3 protein. The profile shows fewer than 600,000 distinct CDR3 sequences, around 15% of them singletons. The sequencing input was blood. These receptors came from a woman aged 18-29 years with Graves' hyperthyroidism. CDR3s include the opening cysteine and the closing phenylalanine or tryptophan. The order of the fields is J gene, D gene, V gene, clone size, CDR3 DNA, CDR3 protein. D genes are given only for firm matches. Clone size appears in some rows only: once, few, many, or a class for an expanded clone.

j_call: TRBJ2-7; d_call: .; v_call: TRBV7-2; clone_size: many; cdr3_nt: TGTGCCAGCAGCGCCTCAGGCAGGCAGTACTTC; cdr3_aa: CASSASGRQYF
j_call: TRBJ2-5; d_call: .; v_call: TRBV3-1; clone_size: few; cdr3_nt: TGTGCCAGCAGCCACCGCAGTCAGGGGACGCTAAAGACCCAGTACTTC; cdr3_aa: CASSHRSQGTLKTQYF
j_call: TRBJ2-7; d_call: TRBD1; v_call: TRBV9; clone_size: many; cdr3_nt: TGTGCCAGCAGCGAGGGACAGGACTACGAGCAGTACTTC; cdr3_aa: CASSEGQDYEQYF
j_call: TRBJ2-1; d_call: .; v_call: TRBV20-1; clone_size: few; cdr3_nt: TGCAGTGCTAGAGATCCAGGAGGTAGTTACAATGAGCAGTTCTTC; cdr3_aa: CSARDPGGSYNEQFF
j_call: TRBJ2-2; d_call: .; v_call: TRBV2; clone_size: few; cdr3_nt: TGTGCCAGCAGTGTAAGGGCTAGTACCGGGGAGCTGTTTTTT; cdr3_aa: CASSVRASTGELFF
j_call: TRBJ1-5; d_call: .; v_call: TRBV12-3/TRBV12-4; clone_size: few; cdr3_nt: TGTGCCAGCAGTTTAGCGTCCGCGGGCAATCAGCCCCAGCATTTT; cdr3_aa: CASSLASAGNQPQHF
j_call: TRBJ2-1; d_call: .; v_call: TRBV30; clone_size: many; cdr3_nt: TGTGCCTGGAGTGTACTTGCAGAATCCAATGAGCAGTTCTTC; cdr3_aa: CAWSVLAESNEQFF
j_call: TRBJ1-1; d_call: .; v_call: TRBV12-3/TRBV12-4; clone_size: many; cdr3_nt: TGTGCCAGCAGGCTTCGCAGGAACACTGAAGCTTTCTTT; cdr3_aa: CASRLRRNTEAFF
j_call: TRBJ1-1; d_call: TRBD1; v_call: TRBV28; clone_size: .; cdr3_nt: TGTGCCAGCAGCCCGACAGGGAGGGGGAACACTGAAGCTTTCTTT; cdr3_aa: CASSPTGRGNTEAFF
j_call: TRBJ1-2; d_call: TRBD1; v_call: TRBV6-5; clone_size: few; cdr3_nt: TGTGCCAGCAGTTACTCGAACAGGGGATACACCTTC; cdr3_aa: CASSYSNRGYTF
j_call: TRBJ2-1; d_call: TRBD2; v_call: TRBV29-1; clone_size: many; cdr3_nt: TGCAGCGTTGCACTAGCGGGACGTGGGTACAATGAGCAGTTCTTC; cdr3_aa: CSVALAGRGYNEQFF
j_call: TRBJ2-7; d_call: .; v_call: TRBV25-1; clone_size: few; cdr3_nt: TGTGCCAGCAGTCCGGCGGGGGCGTTAGACGAGCAGTACTTC; cdr3_aa: CASSPAGALDEQYF
j_call: TRBJ1-5; d_call: .; v_call: TRBV6-6; clone_size: many; cdr3_nt: TGTGCCAGCAGTTACCGGGGTTGGGGCAATCAGCCCCAGCATTTT; cdr3_aa: CASSYRGWGNQPQHF
j_call: TRBJ2-7; d_call: TRBD1; v_call: TRBV30; clone_size: many; cdr3_nt: TGTGCCTGGAACAGGGGGACGAGCTCCTACGAGCAGTACTTC; cdr3_aa: CAWNRGTSSYEQYF
j_call: TRBJ2-1; d_call: TRBD2; v_call: TRBV5-1; clone_size: many; cdr3_nt: TGCGCCAGCAGTTTGACGACTAGCGGGAGGGTCAATGAGCAGTTCTTC; cdr3_aa: CASSLTTSGRVNEQFF
j_call: TRBJ2-7; d_call: TRBD2; v_call: TRBV7-8; clone_size: many; cdr3_nt: TGTGCCAGCAGCTTAGTAGCTAGCGGGAGTTTCGGCTCCTACGAGCAGTACTTC; cdr3_aa: CASSLVASGSFGSYEQYF
j_call: TRBJ1-2; d_call: .; v_call: TRBV11-2; clone_size: many; cdr3_nt: TGTGCCAGCAGCTTACGGGGGGCGTCCTATGGCTACACCTTC; cdr3_aa: CASSLRGASYGYTF
j_call: TRBJ2-7; d_call: .; v_call: TRBV30; clone_size: many; cdr3_nt: TGTGCCTGGAAACCTCAGGGGCTCGAGCAGTACTTC; cdr3_aa: CAWKPQGLEQYF
j_call: TRBJ2-1; d_call: .; v_call: TRBV2; clone_size: .; cdr3_nt: TGTGCCAGCACCCCGATGAGGTCCTACAATGAGCAGTTCTTC; cdr3_aa: CASTPMRSYNEQFF
j_call: TRBJ2-3; d_call: TRBD1; v_call: TRBV4-2; clone_size: .; cdr3_nt: TGTGCCAGCAGCCAAACTGTACAGGGGGCCACAGATACGCAGTATTTT; cdr3_aa: CASSQTVQGATDTQYF
j_call: TRBJ1-1; d_call: .; v_call: TRBV4-1; clone_size: .; cdr3_nt: TGCGCCAGCAGCCTAGAATACGGGGAAGCTTTCTTT; cdr3_aa: CASSLEYGEAFF
j_call: TRBJ2-2; d_call: .; v_call: TRBV7-3; clone_size: .; cdr3_nt: TGTGCCAGCAGCTTCCCCCCCGGGGAGCTGCTTTTT; cdr3_aa: CASSFPPGELLF
j_call: TRBJ1-1; d_call: TRBD1; v_call: TRBV19; clone_size: few; cdr3_nt: TGTGCCAGTAGTATGCAAGGGGGCGGAGAAGCTTTCTTT; cdr3_aa: CASSMQGGGEAFF
j_call: TRBJ2-2; d_call: TRBD1; v_call: TRBV20-1; clone_size: many; cdr3_nt: TGCAGTGCAAGGGGGCCCTTGGGCACCGGGGAGCTGTTTTTT; cdr3_aa: CSARGPLGTGELFF
j_call: TRBJ2-6; d_call: .; v_call: TRBV19; clone_size: many; cdr3_nt: TGTGCCAGTAGTTGGGGGCAGGGTTCCTCTGGGGCCAACGTCCTGACTTTC; cdr3_aa: CASSWGQGSSGANVLTF
j_call: TRBJ2-5; d_call: TRBD2; v_call: TRBV29-1; clone_size: .; cdr3_nt: TGCAGCGGCCGACTAGCGGGGGGGCGGGAGACCCAGTACTTC; cdr3_aa: CSGRLAGGRETQYF
j_call: TRBJ1-2; d_call: .; v_call: TRBV27; clone_size: many; cdr3_nt: TGTGCCAGCAGTTTAGGTACGACAACGGGGGATGGCTACACCTTC; cdr3_aa: CASSLGTTTGDGYTF
j_call: TRBJ1-1; d_call: TRBD1; v_call: TRBV5-1; clone_size: once; cdr3_nt: TGCGGCAGCTCAGGATCCGGACAGGGATTGAACACTGAAGCTTTCTTT; cdr3_aa: CGSSGSGQGLNTEAFF
j_call: TRBJ1-6; d_call: .; v_call: TRBV25-1; clone_size: few; cdr3_nt: TGTGCCACCGCAGGGCAGGGTCATTCACCCCTCCACTTT; cdr3_aa: CATAGQGHSPLHF
j_call: TRBJ2-1; d_call: TRBD1; v_call: TRBV7-9; clone_size: many; cdr3_nt: TGTGCCAGCAGCTTAGCGGGTCTAGGGGGCCACAATGAGCAGTTCTTC; cdr3_aa: CASSLAGLGGHNEQFF
j_call: TRBJ2-3; d_call: TRBD2; v_call: TRBV29-1; clone_size: few; cdr3_nt: TGCAGCGTTGAGGCTAGCGGGAGATATGGCACAGATACGCAGTATTTT; cdr3_aa: CSVEASGRYGTDTQYF
j_call: TRBJ2-3; d_call: .; v_call: TRBV2; clone_size: few; cdr3_nt: TGTGCCAGCACCGAGTGGGATACGCAGTATTTT; cdr3_aa: CASTEWDTQYF
j_call: TRBJ2-2; d_call: .; v_call: TRBV12-3/TRBV12-4; clone_size: many; cdr3_nt: TGTGCCAGCAGTTTATCGGACCTACAAGGGGAGCTGTTTTTT; cdr3_aa: CASSLSDLQGELFF
j_call: TRBJ2-1; d_call: TRBD2; v_call: TRBV30; clone_size: many; cdr3_nt: TGTGCCTGGAGTGTAGGACCGGGACTAAACTACAATGAGCAGTTCTTC; cdr3_aa: CAWSVGPGLNYNEQFF
j_call: TRBJ2-7; d_call: .; v_call: TRBV20-1; clone_size: few; cdr3_nt: TGCAGTGCTAGTACCTCTTACGAGCAGTACTTC; cdr3_aa: CSASTSYEQYF
j_call: TRBJ1-1; d_call: .; v_call: TRBV11-2; clone_size: many; cdr3_nt: TGTGCCAGCAGCTTAGGGGGCAGGTTCACTGAAGCTTTCTTT; cdr3_aa: CASSLGGRFTEAFF
j_call: TRBJ2-5; d_call: TRBD2; v_call: TRBV7-6; clone_size: many; cdr3_nt: TGTGCCAGCAGCCCTGGGAGGACTAGCGACCAAGAGACCCAGTACTTC; cdr3_aa: CASSPGRTSDQETQYF
j_call: TRBJ1-1; d_call: TRBD1; v_call: TRBV7-3; clone_size: many; cdr3_nt: TGTGCCAGCAGCTTTACAGGGGGCGCGGAGGCTTTCTTT; cdr3_aa: CASSFTGGAEAFF
j_call: TRBJ1-1; d_call: .; v_call: TRBV20-1; clone_size: .; cdr3_nt: TGCAGTGCTAGTTTTGCGGCCACTGAAGCTTTCTTT; cdr3_aa: CSASFAATEAFF
j_call: TRBJ1-5; d_call: .; v_call: TRBV6-1; clone_size: many; cdr3_nt: TGTGCCAGCAGTGAAGCGGGAGGGGGGCGTCATCAGCCCCAGCATTTT; cdr3_aa: CASSEAGGGRHQPQHF
j_call: TRBJ1-6; d_call: .; v_call: TRBV4-1; clone_size: many; cdr3_nt: TGCGCCAGCAGCCAAGATCTCAGTACAGCCACCTCACCCCTCCACTTT; cdr3_aa: CASSQDLSTATSPLHF
j_call: TRBJ2-7; d_call: .; v_call: TRBV2; clone_size: many; cdr3_nt: TGTGCCAGCACCCTCTCCACCCTGCGGGACTCCTACGAGCAGTACTTC; cdr3_aa: CASTLSTLRDSYEQYF
j_call: TRBJ2-7; d_call: .; v_call: TRBV7-2; clone_size: many; cdr3_nt: TGTGCCAGCAGCTTAGGGGTCTACCTATACGAGCAGTACTTC; cdr3_aa: CASSLGVYLYEQYF
j_call: TRBJ1-2; d_call: .; v_call: TRBV5-6; clone_size: many; cdr3_nt: TGTGCCAGCAGCGCAGCCACGGATGGCTACACCTTC; cdr3_aa: CASSAATDGYTF
j_call: TRBJ2-1; d_call: TRBD2; v_call: TRBV6-1; clone_size: many; cdr3_nt: TGTGCCAGCGGTTATAGCGGGAGGGCCGGGTTGTTCTTC; cdr3_aa: CASGYSGRAGLFF
j_call: TRBJ1-2; d_call: .; v_call: TRBV5-1; clone_size: many; cdr3_nt: TGCGCCAGCAGCTTGAGGAGTGCAGACTATGGCTACACCTTC; cdr3_aa: CASSLRSADYGYTF
j_call: TRBJ2-7; d_call: .; v_call: TRBV20-1; clone_size: .; cdr3_nt: TGCAGTGCCACCACCCTCCAGGGTTTCGACTCCTACGAGCAGTACTTC; cdr3_aa: CSATTLQGFDSYEQYF
j_call: TRBJ1-2; d_call: .; v_call: TRBV28; clone_size: .; cdr3_nt: TGTGCCAGCCGGAGCCCCTATGGCTACACCTTC; cdr3_aa: CASRSPYGYTF
j_call: TRBJ2-1; d_call: .; v_call: TRBV4-1; clone_size: .; cdr3_nt: TGCGCCAGCAGCCAGGCTGGTTCCAGGGCGGTATCCAATGAGCAGTTCTTC; cdr3_aa: CASSQAGSRAVSNEQFF
j_call: TRBJ1-2; d_call: .; v_call: TRBV11-2; clone_size: many; cdr3_nt: TGTGCCAGCAGCCCCCGGGGGGGGGCCCTTTCAAACTATGGCTACACCTTC; cdr3_aa: CASSPRGGALSNYGYTF
j_call: TRBJ1-1; d_call: .; v_call: TRBV29-1; clone_size: many; cdr3_nt: TGCAGCGGGGGGGTTCACCCGAACACTGAAGCTTTCTTT; cdr3_aa: CSGGVHPNTEAFF
j_call: TRBJ1-3; d_call: .; v_call: TRBV29-1; clone_size: many; cdr3_nt: TGCAGCGTACTCAGCTCTGGAAACACCATATATTTT; cdr3_aa: CSVLSSGNTIYF
j_call: TRBJ1-2; d_call: .; v_call: TRBV12-3/TRBV12-4; clone_size: many; cdr3_nt: TGTGCCAGCAGTTTGCCCAGGGTCGGCTACTATGGCTACACCTTC; cdr3_aa: CASSLPRVGYYGYTF
j_call: TRBJ2-1; d_call: TRBD1; v_call: TRBV10-3; clone_size: few; cdr3_nt: TGTGCCATCAGTTACAGGGGCAAGAGCTCCTACAATGAGCAGTCCTTC; cdr3_aa: CAISYRGKSSYNEQSF
j_call: TRBJ1-2; d_call: .; v_call: TRBV2; clone_size: once; cdr3_nt: TGTGCCAGCAGGTGGGGGGGCGATCACTATGGCTACACCTTC; cdr3_aa: CASRWGGDHYGYTF
j_call: TRBJ1-5; d_call: .; v_call: TRBV20-1; clone_size: many; cdr3_nt: TGCAGTGCTGCTTCCTGGACCCTCGGATATCAGCCCCAGCATTTT; cdr3_aa: CSAASWTLGYQPQHF
j_call: TRBJ2-5; d_call: .; v_call: TRBV24-1; clone_size: .; cdr3_nt: TGTGCCACCAGTGATCGGGTACCACCCTTTGGAGAGACCCAGTACTTC; cdr3_aa: CATSDRVPPFGETQYF
j_call: TRBJ2-1; d_call: TRBD2; v_call: TRBV5-4; clone_size: .; cdr3_nt: TGTGCCAGCAGCTCTGCGACTAGCGGGGATTACAATGAGCAGTTCTTC; cdr3_aa: CASSSATSGDYNEQFF
j_call: TRBJ2-3; d_call: TRBD2; v_call: TRBV11-2; clone_size: few; cdr3_nt: TGTGCCAGCAGAAGGACTAGCGGGAGAGATACGCAGTATTTT; cdr3_aa: CASRRTSGRDTQYF
j_call: TRBJ2-7; d_call: TRBD1; v_call: TRBV5-1; clone_size: many; cdr3_nt: TGCGCCAGCAGAGCTGGACAGGGGGCCTACGAGCAGTACTTC; cdr3_aa: CASRAGQGAYEQYF